Ten or more counts support the clone carrying this TCR beta chain. Its antigen is currently unknown. An end of the junction differs from the germline gene, which may be a read error. The sample comes from a study of response to subunit inactivated influenza vaccine. TCRdb reanalysed the RT-PCR reads using MiXCR and keeps one entry per CDR3 protein. The data show about 300,000 distinct CDR3 sequences, 21% seen once. Points from the study as a whole: That few new T cells are recruited by each seasonal influenza vaccination was the authors' suggestion.

The CDR3 has 15 amino acids. CDR1 and CDR2 from the germline V gene are GTSNPN and SVGIG (reference sequence). The gene calls are TRBV30 and TRBJ1-6, with D uncertain. Specimen: PBMCs from blood, collected about 20 months after vaccination. This receptor was identified in a man in his fifties or sixties who received an inactivated influenza vaccine. CDR3 DNA: TGTGCCTGCAGACCCATGAGCTCCTATAATTTACCCCTCCACTTT. The encoded protein is CACRPMSSYNLPLHF.